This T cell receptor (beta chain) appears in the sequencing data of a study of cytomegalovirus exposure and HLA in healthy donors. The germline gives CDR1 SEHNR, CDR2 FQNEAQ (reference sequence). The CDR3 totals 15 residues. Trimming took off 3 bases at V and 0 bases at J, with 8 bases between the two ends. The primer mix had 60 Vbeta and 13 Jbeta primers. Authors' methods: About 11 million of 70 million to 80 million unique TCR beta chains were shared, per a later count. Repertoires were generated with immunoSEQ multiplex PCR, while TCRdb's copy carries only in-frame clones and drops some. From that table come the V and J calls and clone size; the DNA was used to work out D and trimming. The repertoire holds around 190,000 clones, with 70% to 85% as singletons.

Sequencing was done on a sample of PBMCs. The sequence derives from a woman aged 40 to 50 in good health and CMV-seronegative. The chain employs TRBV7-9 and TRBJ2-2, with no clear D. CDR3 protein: CASSFRSANTGELFF. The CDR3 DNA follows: TGTGCCAGCAGCTTCCGGAGCGCGAACACCGGGGAGCTGTTTTTT.